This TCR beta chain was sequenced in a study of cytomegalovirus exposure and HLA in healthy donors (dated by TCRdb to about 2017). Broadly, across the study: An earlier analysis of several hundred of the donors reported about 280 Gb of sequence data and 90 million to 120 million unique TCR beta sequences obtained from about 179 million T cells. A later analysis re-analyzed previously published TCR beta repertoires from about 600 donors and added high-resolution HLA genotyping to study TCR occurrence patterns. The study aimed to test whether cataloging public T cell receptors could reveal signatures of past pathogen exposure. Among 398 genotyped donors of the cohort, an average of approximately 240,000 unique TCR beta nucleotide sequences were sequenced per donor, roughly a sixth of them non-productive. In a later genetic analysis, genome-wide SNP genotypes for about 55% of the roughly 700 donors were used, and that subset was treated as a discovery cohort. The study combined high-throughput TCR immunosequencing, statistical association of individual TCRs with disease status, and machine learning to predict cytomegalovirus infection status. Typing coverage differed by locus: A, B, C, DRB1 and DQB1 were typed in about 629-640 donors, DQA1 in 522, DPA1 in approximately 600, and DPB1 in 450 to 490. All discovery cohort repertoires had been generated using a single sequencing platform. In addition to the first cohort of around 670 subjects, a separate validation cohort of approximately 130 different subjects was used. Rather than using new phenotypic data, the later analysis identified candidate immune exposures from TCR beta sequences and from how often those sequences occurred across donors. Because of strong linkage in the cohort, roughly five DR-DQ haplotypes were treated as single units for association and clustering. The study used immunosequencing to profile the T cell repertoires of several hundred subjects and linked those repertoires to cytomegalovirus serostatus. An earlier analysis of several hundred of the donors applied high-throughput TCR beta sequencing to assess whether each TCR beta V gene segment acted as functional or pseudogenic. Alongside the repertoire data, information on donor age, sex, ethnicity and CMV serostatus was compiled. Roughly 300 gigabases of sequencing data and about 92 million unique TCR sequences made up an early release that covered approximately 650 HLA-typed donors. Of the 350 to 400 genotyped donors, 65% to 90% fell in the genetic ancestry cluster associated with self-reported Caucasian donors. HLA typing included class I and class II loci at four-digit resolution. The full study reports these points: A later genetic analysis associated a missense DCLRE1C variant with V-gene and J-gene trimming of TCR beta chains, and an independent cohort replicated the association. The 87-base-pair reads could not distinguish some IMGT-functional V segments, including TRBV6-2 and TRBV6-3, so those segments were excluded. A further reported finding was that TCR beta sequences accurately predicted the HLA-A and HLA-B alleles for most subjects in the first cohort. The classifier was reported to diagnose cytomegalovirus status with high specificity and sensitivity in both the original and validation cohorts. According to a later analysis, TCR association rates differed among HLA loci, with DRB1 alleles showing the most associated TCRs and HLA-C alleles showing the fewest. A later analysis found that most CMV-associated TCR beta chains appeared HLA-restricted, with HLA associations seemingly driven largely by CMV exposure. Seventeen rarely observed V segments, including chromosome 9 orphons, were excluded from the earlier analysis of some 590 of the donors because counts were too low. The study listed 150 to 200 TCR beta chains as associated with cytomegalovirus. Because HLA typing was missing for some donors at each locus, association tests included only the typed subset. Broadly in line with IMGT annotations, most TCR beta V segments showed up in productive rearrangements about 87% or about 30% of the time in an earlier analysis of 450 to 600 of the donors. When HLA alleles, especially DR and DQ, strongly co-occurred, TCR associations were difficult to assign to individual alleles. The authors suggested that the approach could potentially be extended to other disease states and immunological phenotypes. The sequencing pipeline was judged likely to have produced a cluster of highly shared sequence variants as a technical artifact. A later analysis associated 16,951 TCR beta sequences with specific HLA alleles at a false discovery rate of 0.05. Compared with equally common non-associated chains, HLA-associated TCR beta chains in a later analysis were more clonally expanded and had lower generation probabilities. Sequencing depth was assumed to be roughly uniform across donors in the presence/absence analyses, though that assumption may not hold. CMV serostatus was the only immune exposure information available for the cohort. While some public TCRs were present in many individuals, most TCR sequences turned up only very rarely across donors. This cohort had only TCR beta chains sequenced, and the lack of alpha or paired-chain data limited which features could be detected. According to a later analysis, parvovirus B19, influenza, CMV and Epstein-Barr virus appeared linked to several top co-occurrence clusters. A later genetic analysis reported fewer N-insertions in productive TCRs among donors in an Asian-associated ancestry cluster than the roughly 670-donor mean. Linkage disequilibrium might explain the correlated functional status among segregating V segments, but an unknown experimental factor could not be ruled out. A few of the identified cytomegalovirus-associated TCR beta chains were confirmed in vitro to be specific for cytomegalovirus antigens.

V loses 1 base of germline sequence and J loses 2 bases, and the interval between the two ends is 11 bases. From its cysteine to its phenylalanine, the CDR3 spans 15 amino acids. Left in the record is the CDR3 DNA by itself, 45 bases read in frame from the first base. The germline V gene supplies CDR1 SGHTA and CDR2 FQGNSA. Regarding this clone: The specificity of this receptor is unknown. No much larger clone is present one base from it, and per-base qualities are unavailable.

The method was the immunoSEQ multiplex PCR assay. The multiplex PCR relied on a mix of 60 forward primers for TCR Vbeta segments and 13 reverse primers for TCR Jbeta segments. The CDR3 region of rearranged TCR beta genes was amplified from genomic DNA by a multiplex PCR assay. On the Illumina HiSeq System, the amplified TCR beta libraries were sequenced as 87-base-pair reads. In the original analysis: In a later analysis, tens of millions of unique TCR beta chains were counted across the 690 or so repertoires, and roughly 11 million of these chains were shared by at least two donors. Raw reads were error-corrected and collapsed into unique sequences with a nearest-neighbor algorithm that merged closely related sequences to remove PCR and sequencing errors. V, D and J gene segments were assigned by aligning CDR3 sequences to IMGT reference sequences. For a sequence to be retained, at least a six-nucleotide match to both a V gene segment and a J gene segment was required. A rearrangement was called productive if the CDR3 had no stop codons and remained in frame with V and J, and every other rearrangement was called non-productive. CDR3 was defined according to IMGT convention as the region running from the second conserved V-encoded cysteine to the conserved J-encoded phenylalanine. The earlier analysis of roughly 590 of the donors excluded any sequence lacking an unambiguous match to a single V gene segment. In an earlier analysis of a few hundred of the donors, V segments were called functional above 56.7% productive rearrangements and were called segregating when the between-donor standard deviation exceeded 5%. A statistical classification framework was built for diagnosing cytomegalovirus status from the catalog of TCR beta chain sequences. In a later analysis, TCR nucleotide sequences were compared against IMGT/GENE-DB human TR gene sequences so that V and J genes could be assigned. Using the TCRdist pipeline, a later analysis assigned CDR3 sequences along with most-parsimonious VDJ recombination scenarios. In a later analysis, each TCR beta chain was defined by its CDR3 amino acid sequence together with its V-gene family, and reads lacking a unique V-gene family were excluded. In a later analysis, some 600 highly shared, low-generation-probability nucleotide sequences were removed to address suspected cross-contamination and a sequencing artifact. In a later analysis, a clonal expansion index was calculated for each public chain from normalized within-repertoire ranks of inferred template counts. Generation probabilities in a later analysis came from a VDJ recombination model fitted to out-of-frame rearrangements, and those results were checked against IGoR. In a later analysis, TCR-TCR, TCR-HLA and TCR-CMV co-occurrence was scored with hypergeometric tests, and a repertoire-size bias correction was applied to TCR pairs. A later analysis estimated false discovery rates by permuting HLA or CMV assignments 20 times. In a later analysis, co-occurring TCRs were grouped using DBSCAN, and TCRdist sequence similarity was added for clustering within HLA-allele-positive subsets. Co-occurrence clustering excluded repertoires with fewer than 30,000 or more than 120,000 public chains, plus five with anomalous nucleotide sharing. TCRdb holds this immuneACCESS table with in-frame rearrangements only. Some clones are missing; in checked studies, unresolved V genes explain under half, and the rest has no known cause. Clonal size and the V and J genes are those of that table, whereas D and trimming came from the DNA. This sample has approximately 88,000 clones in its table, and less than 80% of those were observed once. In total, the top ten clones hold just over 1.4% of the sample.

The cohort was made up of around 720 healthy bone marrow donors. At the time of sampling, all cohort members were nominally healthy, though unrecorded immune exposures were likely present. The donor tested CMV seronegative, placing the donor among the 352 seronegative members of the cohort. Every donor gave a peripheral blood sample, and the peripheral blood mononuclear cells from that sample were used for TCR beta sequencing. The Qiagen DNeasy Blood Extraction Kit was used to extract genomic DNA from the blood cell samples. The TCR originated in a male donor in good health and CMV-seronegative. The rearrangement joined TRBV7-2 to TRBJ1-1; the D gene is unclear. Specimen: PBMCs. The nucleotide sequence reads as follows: TGTGCCAGCAGCTTAGGAGGAATTGAAAACACTGAAGCTTTCTTT. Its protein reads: CASSLGGIENTEAFF.